These T cell receptor beta chains were read from a single sample in a study of vaccination effects on CD4 cells after COVID-19. Antigens for these TCRs are unknown. Clones were sequenced by immunoSEQ multiplex PCR, and TCRdb holds only the in-frame ones, with some missing. The sample shows approximately 40,000 clones, approximately 82% of them seen only once. This material consisted of CD4+ T cells from PBMCs cultured without peptide, taken after COVID-19 vaccination. The receptors shown here come from a human donor who had a prior SARS-CoV-2 infection. The CDR3 runs from the conserved cysteine through the conserved F or W. The order of the fields is CDR3 protein, CDR3 DNA, J gene, clone size, D gene, V gene. D genes are given only for firm matches. Not every row has a clone size; where given, it reads once, few, many or a size class.

CASSLGNPAGDTQYF TGTGCCAGCAGCTTGGGCAATCCCGCGGGGGATACGCAGTATTTT TRBJ2-3 NA NA TRBV5-4
CATSRGGDTKETQYF TGTGCCACCAGCAGGGGGGGGGACACCAAAGAGACCCAGTACTTC TRBJ2-5 NA NA TRBV15
CASSQSVNRGRSYTF TGCGCCAGCAGTCAATCGGTTAACAGGGGGCGAAGCTACACCTTC TRBJ1-2 NA TRBD1 TRBV23-1
CASSLGASYEQYF TGTGCCAGCAGCTTGGGGGCTAGCTACGAGCAGTACTTC TRBJ2-7 few NA TRBV5-6
CASSLAPPGTGYGYTF TGTGCCAGCAGCTTGGCGCCACCCGGGACAGGGTATGGCTACACCTTC TRBJ1-2 few TRBD1 TRBV5-5
CAVRGQGTSGGPTLYEQYF TGTGCCGTAAGGGGACAGGGGACTAGCGGGGGTCCAACTCTCTACGAGCAGTACTTC TRBJ2-7 NA TRBD2 TRBV10-3
CASSRDRGLGYTF TGTGCCAGCAGTCGGGACAGGGGGCTAGGCTACACCTTC TRBJ1-2 NA TRBD1 TRBV12-3/TRBV12-4
CATSRGGSMSSGNTIYF TGTGCCACCAGCAGAGGGGGTTCCATGAGCTCTGGAAACACCATATATTTT TRBJ1-3 NA NA TRBV15
CASSQDGGDIQYF TGCGCCAGCAGCCAAGATGGGGGGGACATTCAGTACTTC TRBJ2-4 once TRBD2 TRBV4-3
CASSPSGPYNEQFF TGTGCCAGCAGCCCTAGCGGACCCTACAATGAGCAGTTCTTC TRBJ2-1 few TRBD2 TRBV5-4
CASSFPGTNEKLFF TGTGCCAGCAGCTTTCCGGGAACTAATGAAAAACTGTTTTTT TRBJ1-4 NA NA TRBV5-4
CASSPSTRGDYGYTF TGTGCCAGCTCACCATCAACAAGGGGTGACTATGGCTACACCTTC TRBJ1-2 NA NA TRBV18
CASSVLDTDTQYF TGTGCCAGCAGTGTCCTCGACACAGATACGCAGTATTTT TRBJ2-3 NA NA TRBV2
CASSLFPDRNTEAFF TGTGCCAGCAGCTTATTCCCGGACAGGAACACTGAAGCTTTCTTT TRBJ1-1 NA NA TRBV11-2
CASSEPLTGVGTEAFF TGTGCCAGCAGCGAGCCCCTCACGGGGGTTGGAACTGAAGCTTTCTTT TRBJ1-1 NA NA TRBV9
CASSFGLGMETQYF TGTGCCAGCAGCTTCGGACTAGGTATGGAGACCCAGTACTTC TRBJ2-5 NA TRBD2 TRBV7-2
CASSPPGQGNSPLHF TGTGCCAGCTCACCCCCGGGACAGGGAAATTCACCCCTCCACTTT TRBJ1-6 NA TRBD1 TRBV18
CASSFDPGATNEKLFF TGTGCCAGCAGTTTTGATCCGGGAGCAACTAATGAAAAACTGTTTTTT TRBJ1-4 NA NA TRBV27
CASSPQTGLSRHEQFF TGTGCCAGCAGCCCGCAGACGGGACTAAGCAGACATGAGCAGTTCTTC TRBJ2-1 NA TRBD2 TRBV7-6
CASSLPTPLSTQYF TGCGCCAGCAGCTTGCCAACCCCCCTGAGTACGCAGTATTTT TRBJ2-3 NA NA TRBV5-1
CATSDPGTGDNEQFF TGTGCCACCAGTGATCCCGGGACAGGAGACAATGAGCAGTTCTTC TRBJ2-1 NA TRBD1 TRBV24-1
CASRVQGADTGELFF TGTGCCAGCAGGGTACAGGGGGCGGACACCGGGGAGCTGTTTTTT TRBJ2-2 NA TRBD1 TRBV5-4
CASSLVWGPHTFPTNEKLFF TGTGCCAGCAGCTTGGTTTGGGGGCCACATACCTTTCCAACTAATGAAAAACTGTTTTTT TRBJ1-4 NA NA TRBV5-5
CATFLTLASSYNEQFF TGTGCCACCTTCTTGACGTTGGCAAGCTCCTACAATGAGCAGTTCTTC TRBJ2-1 NA NA TRBV15
CASTIPNTDTQYF TGCGCCAGCACCATTCCGAACACAGATACGCAGTATTTT TRBJ2-3 NA NA TRBV5-1